Reported below is one T cell receptor beta chain. Germline V gene sequence: CDR1 MDHEN, CDR2 SYDVKM. CDR3 length: 12 residues. Deletions cut 6 bases from V and 4 bases from J, with 9 bases between. As for time point: baseline pretreatment blood. Described treatment: 15 Gy SBRT to primary tumor, nephrectomy 4 weeks later. The sample comes from a study of radiation and T cells in renal cell carcinoma. The data were produced by immunoSEQ multiplex PCR, yet TCRdb's version contains in-frame clones alone and is incomplete. The sample lists 150,000 or so clones; about 88% were seen once. The gene calls are TRBV28 and TRBJ1-1; D not certain. Sequencing was performed on blood, taken from a patient whose treatment included radiotherapy and nephrectomy. The origin of this receptor is an older woman with renal cell carcinoma. As DNA, the CDR3 is TGTGCCAGCAGCCCAGGTATCACTGAAGCTTTCTTT. As protein: CASSPGITEAFF.